Shown below are 21 T cell receptor beta chains from a single sample sequenced in a study of blood T cell repertoires in COVID-19. Clones were read by immunoSEQ multiplex PCR, and TCRdb kept only the in-frame ones, dropping some. Here the sample spans 150,000 to 200,000 clones, around nine tenths being singletons. The material sequenced was peripheral blood. Every receptor here comes from a young woman who had recovered from COVID-19.

The chain couples TRBV9 to TRBJ2-3, with TRBD2 matching over 8 bases. Germline loops: CDR1 SGDLS, CDR2 YYNGEE. The ends lost 0 bases at V and 1 base at J; junction bases unmatched: 1. The CDR3 totals 15 residues. The CDR3 protein is CASSVDSGGTDTQYF. The CDR3 region has the DNA TGTGCCAGCAGCGTAGATAGCGGGGGCACAGATACGCAGTATTTT.

The chain carries TRBV7-2 and TRBJ2-7, with D possibly TRBD2 on 6 matching bases. The CDR3 contains 15 residues. Trimming took off 6 bases at V and 0 bases at J, with 15 bases between the two ends. Per germline, CDR1 SGHTA and CDR2 FQGNSA. CDR3 residues: CASRSDRDFSYEQYF. CDR3 DNA sequence: TGTGCCAGCAGATCCGACCGGGACTTCTCCTACGAGCAGTACTTC.

This clone is a singleton in its sample. The V call is TRBV6-1, the J call TRBJ2-1; D gene unclear. Looked up from germline, CDR1 is MNHNS and CDR2 is SASEGT. There are 14 residues in the CDR3. The V end lost 4 bases, the J end lost 2 bases, and 9 bases lay between the germline ends. For the CDR3, the DNA is TGTGCCAGCAGTGCAGCGAGGCCCTACAATGAGCAGTTCTTC. It translates to CASSAARPYNEQFF.

This clone was found once. The genes are TRBV4-1 and TRBJ1-2, with D uncertain. The V gene's germline CDR1 is MGHRA and CDR2 YSYEKL. The CDR3 extends over 14 amino acids. Deletions cut 2 bases from V and 7 bases from J, with 14 bases between. CDR3 amino acids: CASSQTRIAAGYTF. The CDR3 nucleotides read TGCGCCAGCAGCCAAACCAGGATCGCAGCTGGCTACACCTTC.

The chain couples TRBV7-2 to TRBJ1-1, with D perhaps matching TRBD1 (6 bases). Trimming cost V 5 bases and J 6 bases, with 16 bases left between them. Germline lookup yields CDR1 SGHTA and CDR2 FQGNSA. There are 14 residues in the CDR3. CDR3 bases: TGTGCCAGCAGCCCCCAGGGGAGAAGGTCTGAAGCTTTCTTT. It encodes CASSPQGRRSEAFF.

The chain links TRBV5-1 to TRBJ1-2; D gene unclear. Germline CDR1 SGHRS, CDR2 YFSETQ. V lost 4 bases to trimming and J lost 1 base, with 8 bases between them. The CDR3 is 13 amino acids. CDR3 residues: CASSLALNYGYTF. The CDR3 DNA reads TGCGCCAGCAGCCTGGCACTTAACTATGGCTACACCTTC.

The genes are TRBV3-1 (or the pseudogene TRBV3-2) and TRBJ2-4; the match to TRBD2 covers 7 bases. Trimming at V came to 3 bases and at J to 8 bases, leaving 19 bases not matched to a gene. The CDR3 has 18 residues. The germline V gene encodes CDR1 LGHDT and CDR2 YNNKEL (reference sequence). The CDR3 DNA follows: TGTGCCAGCAGCCAGACCTCACTAGCGCGAAAGGGTGAGGACATTCAGTACTTC. Amino acids: CASSQTSLARKGEDIQYF.

The chain has TRBV2 and TRBJ2-5, with D perhaps TRBD2 (6 bases). The CDR3 length is 14 residues. CDR1 SNHLY and CDR2 FYNNEI come from the germline V gene. V was pared by 7 bases and J by 2 bases, with 14 bases between. The CDR3 DNA reads as TGTGCCAGCAATTACATGGGGACTCAAGAGACCCAGTACTTC. The encoded protein is CASNYMGTQETQYF.

The chain has TRBV9 and TRBJ2-7; the D gene is possibly TRBD2 (6 bases). Trimming pared 2 bases from V and 6 bases from J, leaving 12 bases between. The CDR3 is 13 residues long. Germline V gene lookup returns CDR1 SGDLS and CDR2 YYNGEE. This CDR3 is CASSVSGNCEQYV. DNA for the CDR3: TGTGCCAGCAGCGTTAGCGGTAATTGCGAGCAGTACGTC.

The chain is built from TRBV5-4 and TRBJ2-1; 7 positions agree with TRBD1. The CDR3 has 15 residues. The V segment lost 4 bases and the J segment 8 bases; nucleotides outside the gene matches: 12. Per germline, CDR1 SGHNT and CDR2 YYREEE (reference sequence). The DNA for the CDR3 is TGTGCCAGCAGCCTCGGATTCAGGGGGAGCGATGAGCAGTTCTTC. Translating gives CASSLGFRGSDEQFF.

Concerning this clone itself: One end of the junction varies from germline; a read error may be responsible. This chain joins TRBV4-1 and TRBJ1-2; a possible D gene is TRBD1 (6 bases). Germline values: CDR1 MGHRA, CDR2 YSYEKL. This CDR3 has 15 amino acids. CDR3 DNA sequence: TGCGCCAGCAGTCAAGGGGGGCTGGACCACTATGGCTACACCTTC. Translating gives CASSQGGLDHYGYTF.

The chain is built from TRBV5-4 and TRBJ1-2; no definite D call. The germline V gene has CDR1 SGHNT and CDR2 YYREEE (reference sequence). The CDR3 is made up of 14 amino acids. V was cut by 5 bases and J by 4 bases, with 15 bases left in between. CDR3 DNA: TGTGCCAGCAGTTCCAACGGGGATCGCTATGGCTACACCTTC. Amino acid sequence: CASSSNGDRYGYTF. Based on the CDR3 plus reference TRBV5-4 and TRBJ1-2, the full variable domain is ETGVTQSPTHLIKTRGQQVTLRCSSQSGHNTVSWYQQALGQGPQFIFQYYREEENGRGNFPPRFSGLQFPNYSSELNVNALELDDSALYLCASSSNGDRYGYTFGSGTRLTVV.

This sequence joins TRBV18 and TRBJ2-3; D gene uncertain. This CDR3 is built from 13 residues. With 1 base removed from V and 6 bases from J, the gap between germline ends came to 8 bases. Germline CDR1 reads KGHSH; CDR2 reads LQKENI. CDR3 protein: CASSPRNADTQYF. The CDR3 bases are TGTGCCAGCTCACCACGTAACGCGGATACGCAGTATTTT.

The chain couples TRBV7-9 to TRBJ2-6; a possible D gene is TRBD1 (6 bases). Germline CDR1 is SEHNR and CDR2 is FQNEAQ (reference sequence). The CDR3 is 18 amino acids. Trimming removed 5 bases from V and 0 bases from J, with 17 bases in between. The CDR3 sequence is CASSARGAPNSGANVLTF. The CDR3 coding sequence is TGTGCCAGCAGCGCCAGGGGAGCTCCTAACTCTGGGGCCAACGTCCTGACTTTC.

This clone was counted between two and nine times. The V gene is TRBV18, the J gene TRBJ2-2; possibly TRBD2 for D (6 bases). Trimming took off 2 bases at V and 4 bases at J, with 11 bases between the two ends. This CDR3 is built from 15 residues. Germline lookup yields CDR1 KGHSH and CDR2 LQKENI. CDR3 DNA: TGTGCCAGCTCACCAGGAGGGAGAGGCACCGGGGAGCTGTTTTTT. It is translated as CASSPGGRGTGELFF.

This clone was observed a handful of times. The gene calls are TRBV11-2 and TRBJ2-4, with TRBD1 matching over 10 bases. Germline CDR1 reads SGHAT; CDR2 reads FQNNGV. This CDR3 region has 15 residues. V dropped 5 bases and J dropped 15; count of bases not matched to a gene: 16. The CDR3 region has the DNA TGTGCCAGCAGCCCAGTCAGTACTCCGGGACAGGGGACGTACTTC. Translating it yields CASSPVSTPGQGTYF.

This chain links TRBV28 with TRBJ2-1, with a possible D match to TRBD2 (5 bases). The CDR3 is 14 amino acids. V was shortened by 7 bases and J by 10 bases, with 20 bases between the two germline ends. Per germline, CDR1 MDHEN and CDR2 SYDVKM. The CDR3 sequence is CASTSDGVPREQFF. CDR3 sequence (DNA): TGTGCCAGCACCTCAGACGGGGTACCGCGGGAGCAGTTCTTC. Full variable domain (rest looked up from reference TRBV28 and TRBJ2-1): DVKVTQSSRYLVKRTGEKVFLECVQDMDHENMFWYRQDPGLGLRLIYFSYDVKMKEKGDIPEGYSVSREKKERFSLILESASTNQTSMYLCASTSDGVPREQFFGPGTRLTVL.

The V and J genes are TRBV29-1 and TRBJ1-2; 8 bases agree with TRBD1. Germline trimming cut 4 bases from V and 6 bases from J; bases unmatched to any gene: 7. This CDR3 contains 13 residues. Per the germline V gene, CDR1 is SQVTM and CDR2 is ANQGSEA. CDR3 nucleotides: TGCAGCGTTGCAGGGGGCGAGTATGATGGCTACACCTTC. This sequence encodes CSVAGGEYDGYTF.

V and J are TRBV5-4 and TRBJ2-7; 9 nucleotides line up with TRBD1. The V gene end was trimmed by 0 bases and the J gene end by 4 bases; junction bases not matched to a gene: 11. CDR1 is SGHNT, CDR2 YYREEE, per germline (reference sequence). This CDR3 spans 17 amino acids. The chain's CDR3 is CASSLDSGTGWAYEQYF. DNA for the CDR3: TGTGCCAGCAGCTTGGATTCCGGGACAGGGTGGGCGTACGAGCAGTACTTC. The whole variable domain, remainder taken from reference TRBV5-4 and TRBJ2-7, is ETGVTQSPTHLIKTRGQQVTLRCSSQSGHNTVSWYQQALGQGPQFIFQYYREEENGRGNFPPRFSGLQFPNYSSELNVNALELDDSALYLCASSLDSGTGWAYEQYFGPGTRLTVT.

The chain carries TRBV19 and TRBJ2-2; 8 bases map to TRBD1. V shed 1 base, J shed 5 bases, and the junction held 3 bases outside the gene matches. CDR1 and CDR2 from the germline V gene are LNHDA and SQIVND (reference sequence). The CDR3 covers 15 residues. CDR3: CASSIATGVTGELFF. The DNA of the CDR3 is TGTGCCAGTAGTATAGCGACAGGGGTAACCGGGGAGCTGTTTTTT.

The V call is TRBV5-4, the J call TRBJ2-2; no firm D call. V lost 0 bases and J 7 bases, leaving 10 bases between the germline ends. The CDR3 totals 14 residues. The V gene's germline CDR1 is SGHNT and CDR2 YYREEE (reference sequence). The CDR3 DNA reads TGTGCCAGCAGCTTGGATCAGGTGCGCGGGGAGCTGTTTTTT. Translating it yields CASSLDQVRGELFF.